This T cell receptor beta chain was observed in a study of CD8+ T cells in alopecia areata. Findings and caveats of the study: Tofacitinib yielded significantly lower scalp clonality and fewer expanded CD8+ clones among the top 100. Relative to normal scalp, lesional scalp, especially alopecia totalis/universalis, showed higher clonality.

V shed 4 bases and J shed 2 bases, with 15 bases lying between them. The CDR3 has 16 residues. The germline gives CDR1 SNHLY, CDR2 FYNNEI. cDNA prepared by RNA extraction and subsequent reverse transcription served as the template for sequencing. The protocol was immunoSEQ multiplex PCR, while the TCRdb copy is restricted to in-frame clones and leaves out a portion. This table holds 190,000 or so clones, about 60% found once. Treatment: oral pan-JAK inhibitor, 5-10 mg twice daily. Concerning this clone itself: Its specificity is not known.

This sample comprised CD8+ T cells sorted from blood, obtained at week 24, from a patient treated with tofacitinib. The receptor comes from a human donor with alopecia areata. This chain joins TRBV2 and TRBJ1-5; no firm D call. The CDR3 DNA is TGTGCCAGCAGTGGGGCAGGTGAGAGCGGCAATCAGCCCCAGCATTTT. Protein product: CASSGAGESGNQPQHF.